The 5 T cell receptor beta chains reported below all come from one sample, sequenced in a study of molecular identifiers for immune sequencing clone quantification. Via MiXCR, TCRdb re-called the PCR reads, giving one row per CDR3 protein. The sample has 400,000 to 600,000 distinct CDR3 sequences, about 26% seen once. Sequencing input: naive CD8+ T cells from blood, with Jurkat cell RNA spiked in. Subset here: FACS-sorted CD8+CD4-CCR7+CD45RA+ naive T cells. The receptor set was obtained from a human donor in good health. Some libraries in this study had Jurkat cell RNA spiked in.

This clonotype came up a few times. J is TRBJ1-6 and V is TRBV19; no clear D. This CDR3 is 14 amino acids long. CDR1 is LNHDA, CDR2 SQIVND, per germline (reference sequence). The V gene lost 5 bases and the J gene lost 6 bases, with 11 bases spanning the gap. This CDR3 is CASSVLEINSPLHF. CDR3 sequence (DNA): TGTGCCAGTAGTGTACTCGAGATTAATTCACCCCTCCACTTT.

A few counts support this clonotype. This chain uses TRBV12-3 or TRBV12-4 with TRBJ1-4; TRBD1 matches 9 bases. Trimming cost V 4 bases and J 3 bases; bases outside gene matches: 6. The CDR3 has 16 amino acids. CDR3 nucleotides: TGTGCCAGCAGTTCAACAGGGGGCGCAGCTAATGAAAAACTGTTTTTT. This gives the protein CASSSTGGAANEKLFF.

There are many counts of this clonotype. The CDR3 DNA reads as TGTGCCAGCAGCCCAGGGGGCGCCGAGCAGTACTTC. This translates into CASSPGGAEQYF. This chain links TRBV12-3 or TRBV12-4 with TRBJ2-7; 8 bases are shared with TRBD1. V was pared by 6 bases and J by 6 bases, with 4 bases of the junction left unmatched. The CDR3 sequence is 12 residues long.

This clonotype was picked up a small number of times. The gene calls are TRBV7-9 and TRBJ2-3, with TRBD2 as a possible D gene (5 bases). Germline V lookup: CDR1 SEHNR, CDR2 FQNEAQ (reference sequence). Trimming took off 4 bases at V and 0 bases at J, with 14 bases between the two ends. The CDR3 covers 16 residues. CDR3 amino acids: CASSSQAVRSTDTQYF. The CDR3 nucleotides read TGTGCCAGCAGCTCTCAAGCGGTCCGGAGCACAGATACGCAGTATTTT.

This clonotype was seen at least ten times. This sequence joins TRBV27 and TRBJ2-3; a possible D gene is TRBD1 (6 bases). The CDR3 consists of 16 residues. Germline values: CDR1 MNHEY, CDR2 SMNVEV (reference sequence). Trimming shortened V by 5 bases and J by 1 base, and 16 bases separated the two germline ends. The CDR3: CASSPEGVWGTDTQYF. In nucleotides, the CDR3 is TGTGCCAGCAGTCCAGAGGGGGTCTGGGGCACAGATACGCAGTATTTT.